This TCR beta chain was identified in a study of PD-1 blockade in classical Hodgkin lymphoma. Findings and limits, study-wide: By C4D1, diversity of CD4+ TCRs had risen significantly, whereas that of CD8+ TCRs had not.

The time point here: cycle 4 day 1 (C4D1), after five to seven weeks of nivolumab. With no exception, relapse followed autologous stem cell transplantation in all patients, and brentuximab vedotin exposure varied. In regard to this clone: Its antigen is undetermined.

Produced via immunoSEQ multiplex PCR; TCRdb's table is partial and in-frame only. The sample gives roughly 60,000 clones, 91% of which show up once; approximately 10% is in the top ten. This specimen consisted of peripheral blood mononuclear cells (PBMCs), obtained before the fourth cycle of nivolumab. The receptor was isolated from a human donor with classical Hodgkin lymphoma.

This chain's CDR3 is CAWSVLLSSGNTIYF. The DNA for the CDR3 is TGTGCCTGGAGTGTATTACTGAGCTCTGGAAACACCATATATTTT. J is TRBJ1-3 and V is TRBV30; D not resolved. V was clipped by 0 bases and J by 0 bases, with 9 bases between them. CDR1 GTSNPN and CDR2 SVGIG come from the germline V gene (reference sequence). The CDR3 is 15 amino acids.